What follows describes a single T cell receptor (beta chain). Its antigen is currently unknown. The sample originates from a study of cytomegalovirus exposure and HLA in healthy donors. Study-wide results and caveats: In a later analysis, at a false discovery rate of 0.05, over 15,000 TCR beta sequences were associated with HLA alleles.

The primer mix had 60 Vbeta and 13 Jbeta primers. Repertoires were generated with immunoSEQ multiplex PCR, while TCRdb's copy carries only in-frame clones and drops some. The data hold 200,000 to 250,000 clones, with 76% observed a single time. Material for sequencing was PBMCs. The TCR comes from a man between 18 and 35 years old in good health and CMV-seronegative.

The CDR3 coding sequence is TGTGCCAGCAGCTTAGGAACTAGCGGGAGGGCCTCCTACAATGAGCAGTTCTTC. It translates to CASSLGTSGRASYNEQFF. The chain links TRBV7-3 to TRBJ2-1; 13 bases are a match to TRBD2. Trimming cost V 2 bases and J 0 bases; bases outside gene matches: 4. Germline assignment: CDR1 SGHTA and CDR2 FQGTGA. The CDR3 sequence is 18 residues long.